This T cell receptor beta chain stems from a study of T cells in Graves' hyperthyroidism and ophthalmopathy. Using RNA transcripts as the source, TCR beta CDR3 regions were amplified. TCR CDR3 underwent first-round RT-PCR with the HTBI primer set. TCRdb re-called the multiplex PCR reads with MiXCR, one entry per CDR3 protein. The table shows 300,000 to 400,000 distinct CDR3 sequences, with 15% to 20% occurring only once. This clonotype was picked up a small number of times. Clinical symptoms, serum thyroxine, TRAb, thyroid ultrasound and orbital computed tomography informed diagnoses. Germline V gene sequence: CDR1 SGHKS, CDR2 YYEKEE (reference sequence). This CDR3 is 13 amino acids long. Trimming took 3 bases from V and 7 from J, leaving 11 bases between them.

The sequence was collected from a woman aged 50 to 65 with Graves' hyperthyroidism. The rearrangement joins TRBV5-5 to TRBJ2-1; D remains unclear. The specimen sequenced was blood. CDR3 in DNA: TGTGCCAGCAGCTCTTTCCTTGGAAATGAGCAGTTCTTC. The encoded protein is CASSSFLGNEQFF.